This T cell receptor beta chain is drawn from a study of T cells in localized non-small cell lung cancer. Clones were sequenced by immunoSEQ multiplex PCR, and TCRdb holds only the in-frame ones, with some missing. The table includes tens of thousands of clones, about 80% detected once. Whole-study results and caveats: Higher adjacent-lung clonality was associated with shorter survival.

The V gene lost 6 bases and the J gene lost 4 bases, with 13 bases spanning the gap. CDR1 and CDR2 from the germline V gene are MNHEY and SMNVEV (reference sequence). The CDR3 is made up of 14 amino acids. This clone was found a few times. Its antigen is undetermined. The sample consisted of PBMCs, taken before any cancer treatment. This chain links TRBV27 with TRBJ1-5; TRBD1 might be the D (5 bases). This sequence originates from a man between 35 and 75 years old with stage II lung adenocarcinoma. CDR3 sequence: CASRPSGKNQPQHF. As DNA, the CDR3 is TGTGCCAGCAGACCCTCAGGGAAGAATCAGCCCCAGCATTTT.